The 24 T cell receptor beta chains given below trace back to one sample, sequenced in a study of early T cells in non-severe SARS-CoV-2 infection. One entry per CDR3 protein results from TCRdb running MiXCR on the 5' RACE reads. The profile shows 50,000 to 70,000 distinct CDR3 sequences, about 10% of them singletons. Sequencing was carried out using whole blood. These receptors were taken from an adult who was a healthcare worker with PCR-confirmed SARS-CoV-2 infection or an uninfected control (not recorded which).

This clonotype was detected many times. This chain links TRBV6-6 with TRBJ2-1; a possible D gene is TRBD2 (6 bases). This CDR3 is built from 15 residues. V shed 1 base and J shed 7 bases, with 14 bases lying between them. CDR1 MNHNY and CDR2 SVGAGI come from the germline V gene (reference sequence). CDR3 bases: TGTGCCAGCAGTTACTTATCGCGGGATCGGAATGAGCAGTTCTTC. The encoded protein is CASSYLSRDRNEQFF.

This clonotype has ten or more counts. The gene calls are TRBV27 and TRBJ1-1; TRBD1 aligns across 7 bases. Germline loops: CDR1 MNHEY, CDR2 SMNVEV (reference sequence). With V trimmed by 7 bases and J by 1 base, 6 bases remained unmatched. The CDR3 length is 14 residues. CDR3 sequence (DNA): TGTGCCAGCAAAATCGGACAGGCGAACACTGAAGCTTTCTTT. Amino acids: CASKIGQANTEAFF.

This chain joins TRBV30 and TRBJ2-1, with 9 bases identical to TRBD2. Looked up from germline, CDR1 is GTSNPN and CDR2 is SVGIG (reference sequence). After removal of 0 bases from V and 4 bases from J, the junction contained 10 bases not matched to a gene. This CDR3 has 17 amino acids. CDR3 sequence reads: CAWSVLHGTSSYNEQFF. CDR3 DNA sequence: TGTGCCTGGAGTGTACTTCACGGGACTAGCAGTTACAATGAGCAGTTCTTC.

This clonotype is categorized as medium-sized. The CDR3 DNA follows: TGTGCCAGCAGCCCCACCGGACAGGGGGCTATCGGGGAGCTGTTTTTT. Protein sequence: CASSPTGQGAIGELFF. The chain uses TRBV7-6 and TRBJ2-2, with TRBD1 identical over 11 bases. CDR1 and CDR2 (germline): SGHVS, FNYEAQ. With V trimmed by 5 bases and J by 7 bases, 9 bases remained unmatched. CDR3 length equals 16 residues. The complete variable domain, with remaining parts taken from reference TRBV7-6 and TRBJ2-2, reads GAGVSQSPRYKVTKRGQDVALRCDPISGHVSLYWYRQALGQGPEFLTYFNYEAQQDKSGLPNDRFSAERPEGSISTLTIQRTEQRDSAMYRCASSPTGQGAIGELFFGEGSRLTVL.

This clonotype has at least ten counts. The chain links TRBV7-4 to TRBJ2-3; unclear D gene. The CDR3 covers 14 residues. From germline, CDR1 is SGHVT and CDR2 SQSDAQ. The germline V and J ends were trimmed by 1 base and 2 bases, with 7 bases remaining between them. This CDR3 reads CASSLGVITDTQYF. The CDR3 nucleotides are TGTGCCAGCAGCTTAGGAGTTATCACAGATACGCAGTATTTT. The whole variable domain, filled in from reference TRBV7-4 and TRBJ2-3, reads GAGVSQSPRYKVAKRGRDVALRCDSISGHVTLYWYRQTLGQGSEVLTYSQSDAQRDKSGRPSGRFSAERPERSVSTLKIQRTEQGDSAVYLCASSLGVITDTQYFGPGTRLTVL.

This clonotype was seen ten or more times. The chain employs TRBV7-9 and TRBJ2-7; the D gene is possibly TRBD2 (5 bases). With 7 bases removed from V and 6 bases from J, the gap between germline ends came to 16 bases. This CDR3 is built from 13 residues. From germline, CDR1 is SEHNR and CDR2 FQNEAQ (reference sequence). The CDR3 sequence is CASTAGSAGEQYF. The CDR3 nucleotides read TGTGCCAGCACCGCCGGGTCTGCGGGCGAGCAGTACTTC.

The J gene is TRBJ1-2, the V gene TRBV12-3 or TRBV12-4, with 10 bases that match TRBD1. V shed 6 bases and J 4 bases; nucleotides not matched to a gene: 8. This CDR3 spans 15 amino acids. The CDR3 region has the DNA TGTGCCAGCAGCAGAGGACAGGGGGATATCTATGGCTACACCTTC. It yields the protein CASSRGQGDIYGYTF.

The CDR3 loop reads CASSQAGRHSPLHF. The CDR3 DNA follows: TGTGCCAGCAGCCAAGCAGGCAGGCATTCACCCCTCCACTTT. This chain uses TRBV3-1 with TRBJ1-6, with unresolved D. CDR1 is LGHDT and CDR2 is YNNKEL in the germline V gene (reference sequence). V lost 1 base, J lost 8 bases, and 9 bases lay in between. The CDR3 runs to 14 residues.

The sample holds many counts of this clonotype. The CDR3 DNA follows: TGTGCCAGCAGCTCATTCCGTGAGGGGACCCAGTACTTC. As protein: CASSSFREGTQYF. The V call is TRBV7-9, the J call TRBJ2-5, with D maybe TRBD2 (5 bases). Germline CDR1 is SEHNR and CDR2 is FQNEAQ (reference sequence). V was trimmed by 4 bases and J by 7 bases, leaving 13 bases between them. The CDR3 is made up of 13 amino acids.

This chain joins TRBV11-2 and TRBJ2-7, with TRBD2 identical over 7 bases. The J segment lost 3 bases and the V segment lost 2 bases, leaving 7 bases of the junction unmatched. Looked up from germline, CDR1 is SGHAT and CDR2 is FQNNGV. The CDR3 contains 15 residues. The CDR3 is CASSLLGGSSYEQYF. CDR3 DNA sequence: TGTGCCAGCAGCTTATTGGGCGGGAGTAGCTACGAGCAGTACTTC.

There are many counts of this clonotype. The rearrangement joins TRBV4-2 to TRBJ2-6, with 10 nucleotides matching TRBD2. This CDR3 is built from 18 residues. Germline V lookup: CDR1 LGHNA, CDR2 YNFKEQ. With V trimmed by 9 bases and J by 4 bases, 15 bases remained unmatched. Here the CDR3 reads CARSFQSGRAAGANVLTF. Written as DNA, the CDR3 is TGTGCCAGATCTTTTCAGAGCGGGAGGGCAGCCGGGGCCAACGTCCTGACTTTC.

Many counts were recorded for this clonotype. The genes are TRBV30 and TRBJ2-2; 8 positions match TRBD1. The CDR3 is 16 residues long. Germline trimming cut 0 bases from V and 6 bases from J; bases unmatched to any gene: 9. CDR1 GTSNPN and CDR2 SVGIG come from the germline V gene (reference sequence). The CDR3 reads CAWSVLRTGRAGELFF. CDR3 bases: TGTGCCTGGAGTGTACTTAGGACAGGGCGCGCCGGGGAGCTGTTTTTT.

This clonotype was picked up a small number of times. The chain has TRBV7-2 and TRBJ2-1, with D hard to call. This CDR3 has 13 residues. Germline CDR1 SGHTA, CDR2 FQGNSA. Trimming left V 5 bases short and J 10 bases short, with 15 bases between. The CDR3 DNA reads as TGTGCCAGCAGCCGAAGACTGGGCACAGAGCAGTTCTTC. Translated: CASSRRLGTEQFF.

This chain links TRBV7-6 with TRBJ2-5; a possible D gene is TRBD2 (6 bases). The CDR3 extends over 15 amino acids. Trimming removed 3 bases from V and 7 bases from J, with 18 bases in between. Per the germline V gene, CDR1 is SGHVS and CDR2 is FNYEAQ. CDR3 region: CASSLEGRPLGTQYF. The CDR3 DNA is TGTGCCAGCAGCTTGGAGGGCAGGCCGTTAGGGACCCAGTACTTC.

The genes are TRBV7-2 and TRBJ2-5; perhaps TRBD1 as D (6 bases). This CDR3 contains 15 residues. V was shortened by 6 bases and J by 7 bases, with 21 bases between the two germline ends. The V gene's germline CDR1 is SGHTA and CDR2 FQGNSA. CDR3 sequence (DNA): TGTGCCAGCAGGGATCCGGGACATGCTTTCGGGACCCAGTACTTC. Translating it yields CASRDPGHAFGTQYF.

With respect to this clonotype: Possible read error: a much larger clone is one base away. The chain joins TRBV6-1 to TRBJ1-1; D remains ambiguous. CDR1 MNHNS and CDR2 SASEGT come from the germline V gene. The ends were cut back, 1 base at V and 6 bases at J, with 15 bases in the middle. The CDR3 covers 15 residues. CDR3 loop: CASSEVSNGRPEAFF. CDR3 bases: TGTGCCAGCAGTGAAGTGAGCAACGGACGCCCTGAAGCTTTCTTT.

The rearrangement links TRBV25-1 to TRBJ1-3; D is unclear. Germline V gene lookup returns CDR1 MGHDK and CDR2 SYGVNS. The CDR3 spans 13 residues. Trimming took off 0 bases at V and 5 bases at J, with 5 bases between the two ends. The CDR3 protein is CASSEYERNTIYF. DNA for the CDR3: TGTGCCAGCAGTGAATATGAAAGAAACACCATATATTTT.

The CDR3 coding sequence is TGTGCCAGCAGCAAAGTCCCCACAGATACGCAGTATTTT. Translated: CASSKVPTDTQYF. J is TRBJ2-3 and V is TRBV21-1. TRBV21-1 is an annotated pseudogene. CDR3 length: 13 residues.

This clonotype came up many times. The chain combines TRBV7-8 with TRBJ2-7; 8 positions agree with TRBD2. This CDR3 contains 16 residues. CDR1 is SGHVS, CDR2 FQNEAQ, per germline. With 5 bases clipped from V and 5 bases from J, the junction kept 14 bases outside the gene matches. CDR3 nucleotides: TGTGCCAGCAGCCCCCCACTTCGGGAGGGCCCAAACGAGCAGTACTTC. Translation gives CASSPPLREGPNEQYF.

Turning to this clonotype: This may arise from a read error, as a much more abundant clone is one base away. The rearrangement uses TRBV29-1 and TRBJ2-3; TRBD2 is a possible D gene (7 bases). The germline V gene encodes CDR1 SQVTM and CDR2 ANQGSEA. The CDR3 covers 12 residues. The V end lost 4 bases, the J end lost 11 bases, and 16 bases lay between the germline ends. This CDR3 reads CSVGTRGSLQYF. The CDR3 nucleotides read TGCAGCGTTGGGACTAGGGGGAGCCTGCAGTATTTT.

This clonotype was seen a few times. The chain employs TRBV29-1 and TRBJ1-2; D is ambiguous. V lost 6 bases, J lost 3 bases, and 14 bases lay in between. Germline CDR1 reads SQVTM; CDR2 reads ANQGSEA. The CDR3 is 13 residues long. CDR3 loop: CSVQKFGDYGYTF. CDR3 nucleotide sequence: TGCAGCGTGCAGAAATTTGGCGACTATGGCTACACCTTC.

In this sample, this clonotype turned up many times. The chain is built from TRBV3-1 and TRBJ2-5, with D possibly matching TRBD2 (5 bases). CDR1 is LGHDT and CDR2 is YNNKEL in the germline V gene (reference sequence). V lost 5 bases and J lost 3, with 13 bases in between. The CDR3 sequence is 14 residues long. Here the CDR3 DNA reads TGTGCCAGCAGCTGGGCCGGTAGCGAAGAGACCCAGTACTTC. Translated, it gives CASSWAGSEETQYF.

Here the CDR3 reads CASSATGMGTGELFF. In nucleotides, the CDR3 is TGTGCCAGCAGCGCGACAGGGATGGGAACCGGGGAGCTGTTTTTT. This chain connects TRBV7-8 to TRBJ2-2; TRBD1 matches at 7 bases. With V trimmed by 5 bases and J by 5 bases, 8 bases remained unmatched. Germline lookup yields CDR1 SGHVS and CDR2 FQNEAQ. The CDR3 runs to 15 residues.

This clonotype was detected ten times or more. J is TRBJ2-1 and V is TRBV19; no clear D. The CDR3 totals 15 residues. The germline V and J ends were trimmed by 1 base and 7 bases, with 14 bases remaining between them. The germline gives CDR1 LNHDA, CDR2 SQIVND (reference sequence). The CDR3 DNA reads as TGTGCCAGTAGTATAGGGCAGGCAGCCCTGAATGAGCAGTTCTTC. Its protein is CASSIGQAALNEQFF.